This T cell receptor beta chain comes out of a study of CD8+ T cells in alopecia areata. Overall study context: The drug, oral tofacitinib, was given to treated patients at 5 to 10 mg twice daily. People stayed on tofacitinib for 6 to 18 months, then stopped the drug for 6 months.

Samples from alopecia areata patients were lesional scalp punch biopsies and peripheral blood. Sorting of CD4+ and CD8+ T cells was performed on PBMCs. This clone has more than one count but fewer than ten. The authors extracted RNA and reverse transcribed it into cDNA as the sequencing template. The table came from immunoSEQ multiplex PCR; TCRdb's copy has only in-frame clones and leaves some out. This table has 150,000 to 200,000 clones, 59% appearing once. The TCR comes from a human donor with alopecia areata. The sample was CD4+ T cells sorted from blood, taken at week 0.

CDR3 in amino acids: CSVEELTGAGYNEQFF. The CDR3 DNA sequence: TGCAGCGTTGAAGAACTGACAGGGGCTGGCTACAATGAGCAGTTCTTC. The gene calls are TRBV29-1 and TRBJ2-1; 8 bases align to TRBD1. The CDR3 consists of 16 residues. J lost 3 bases, V lost 0 bases, and 7 bases had no gene match. The germline gives CDR1 SQVTM, CDR2 ANQGSEA.